This TCR beta chain comes out of a study of spatial heterogeneity in lung cancer. Time point in this sample: sample taken at primary tumor resection. The authors sequenced whole RNA from tumor, nontumor lung or frozen PBMC without sorting. Whole-study findings and limits: Compared with follow-up, resection was when ubiquitous expanded tumor TCRs appeared in blood more.

TCRdb re-called the 5' RACE reads with MiXCR, one entry per CDR3 protein. The sample lists roughly 5,000 distinct CDR3 sequences, approximately 15% occurring once. Judged by abundance, this clonotype is medium-sized. No antigen is known for it. V lost 8 bases to trimming and J lost 3 bases, with 10 bases between them. Germline V lookup: CDR1 LGHDT, CDR2 YNNKEL (reference sequence). The length of the CDR3 is 12 residues. This TCR was sampled from a male donor with early-stage non-small cell lung cancer. Here the sequenced sample was PBMCs, taken at surgery. This chain joins TRBV3-1 and TRBJ2-5; the D is unclear. The DNA for the CDR3 is TGTGCCAGCCAACGAGTTGAAGAGACCCAGTACTTC. This sequence encodes CASQRVEETQYF.